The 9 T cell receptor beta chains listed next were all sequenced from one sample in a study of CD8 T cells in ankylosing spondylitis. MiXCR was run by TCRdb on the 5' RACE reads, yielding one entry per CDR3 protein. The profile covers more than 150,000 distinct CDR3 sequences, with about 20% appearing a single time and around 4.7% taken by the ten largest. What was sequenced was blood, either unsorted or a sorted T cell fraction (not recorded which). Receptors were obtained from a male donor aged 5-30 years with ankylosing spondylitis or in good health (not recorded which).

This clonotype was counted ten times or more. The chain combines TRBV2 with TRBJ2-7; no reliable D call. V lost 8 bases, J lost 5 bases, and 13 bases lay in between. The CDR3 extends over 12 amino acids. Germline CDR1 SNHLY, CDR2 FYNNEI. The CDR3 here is CASSKAVHEQYF. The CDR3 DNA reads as TGTGCCAGCTCCAAGGCAGTCCACGAGCAGTACTTC.

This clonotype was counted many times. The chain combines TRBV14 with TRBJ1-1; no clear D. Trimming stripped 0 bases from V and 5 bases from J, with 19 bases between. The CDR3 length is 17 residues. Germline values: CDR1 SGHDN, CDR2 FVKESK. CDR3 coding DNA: TGTGCCAGCAGCCAAGAAGAGGCAGATTGGGTTTGGACTGAAGCTTTCTTT. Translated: CASSQEEADWVWTEAFF.

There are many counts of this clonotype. Here the CDR3 DNA reads TGTGCCAGCAACCAGGGGGCCCAATCATCCGAGCAGTACTTC. This gives the protein CASNQGAQSSEQYF. The gene calls are TRBV2 and TRBJ2-7; 8 positions match TRBD1. CDR1 and CDR2 (germline): SNHLY, FYNNEI. The CDR3 length is 14 residues. The junction had 11 bases not matched to a gene; V was cut back by 7 bases and J by 6 bases. The full variable domain, its missing parts supplied by reference TRBV2 and TRBJ2-7, is EPEVTQTPSHQVTQMGQEVILRCVPISNHLYFYWYRQILGQKVEFLVSFYNNEISEKSEIFDDQFSVERPDGSNFTLKIRSTKLEDSAMYFCASNQGAQSSEQYFGPGTRLTVT.

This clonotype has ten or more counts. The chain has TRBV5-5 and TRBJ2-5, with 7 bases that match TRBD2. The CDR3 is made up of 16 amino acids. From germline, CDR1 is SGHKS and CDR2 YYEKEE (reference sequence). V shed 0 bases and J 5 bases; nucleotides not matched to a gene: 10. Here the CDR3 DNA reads TGTGCCAGCAGCTTGGGGGCGGGAGTACTGGAGGAGACCCAGTACTTC. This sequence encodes CASSLGAGVLEETQYF.

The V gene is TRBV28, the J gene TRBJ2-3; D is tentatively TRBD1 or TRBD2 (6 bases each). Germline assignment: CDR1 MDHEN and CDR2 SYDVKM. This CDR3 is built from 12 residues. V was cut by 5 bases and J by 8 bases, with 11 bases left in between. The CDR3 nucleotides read TGTGCCAGCAGTGAGGAGGGGGGTACGCAGTATTTT. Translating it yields CASSEEGGTQYF.

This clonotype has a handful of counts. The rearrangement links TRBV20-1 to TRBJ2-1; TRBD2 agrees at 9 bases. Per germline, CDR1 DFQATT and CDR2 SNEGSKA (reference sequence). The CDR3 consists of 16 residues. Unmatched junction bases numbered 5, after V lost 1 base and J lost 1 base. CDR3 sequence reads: CSARAPGLASYNEQFF. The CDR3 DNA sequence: TGCAGTGCTAGAGCCCCCGGACTAGCGTCCTACAATGAGCAGTTCTTC.

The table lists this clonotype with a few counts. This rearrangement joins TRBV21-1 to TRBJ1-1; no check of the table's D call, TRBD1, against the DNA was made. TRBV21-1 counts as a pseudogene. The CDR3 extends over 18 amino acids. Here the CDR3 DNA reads TGTGCCAGCAGCAAAGCGGGGGACAGGGACAGCCTGAACACTGAAGCTTTCTTT. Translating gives CASSKAGDRDSLNTEAFF.

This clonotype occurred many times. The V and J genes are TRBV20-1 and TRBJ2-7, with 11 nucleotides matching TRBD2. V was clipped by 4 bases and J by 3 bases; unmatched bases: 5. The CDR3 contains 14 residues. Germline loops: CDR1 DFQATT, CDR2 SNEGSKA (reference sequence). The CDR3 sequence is CSATQLAGDYEQYF. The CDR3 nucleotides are TGCAGTGCTACGCAACTAGCGGGAGACTACGAGCAGTACTTC.

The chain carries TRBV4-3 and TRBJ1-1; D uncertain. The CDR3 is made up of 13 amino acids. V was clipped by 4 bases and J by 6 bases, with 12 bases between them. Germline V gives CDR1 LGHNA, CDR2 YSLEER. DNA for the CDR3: TGCGCCAGCAGCCCGTCCTTGACTGCTGAAGCTTTCTTT. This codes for CASSPSLTAEAFF.